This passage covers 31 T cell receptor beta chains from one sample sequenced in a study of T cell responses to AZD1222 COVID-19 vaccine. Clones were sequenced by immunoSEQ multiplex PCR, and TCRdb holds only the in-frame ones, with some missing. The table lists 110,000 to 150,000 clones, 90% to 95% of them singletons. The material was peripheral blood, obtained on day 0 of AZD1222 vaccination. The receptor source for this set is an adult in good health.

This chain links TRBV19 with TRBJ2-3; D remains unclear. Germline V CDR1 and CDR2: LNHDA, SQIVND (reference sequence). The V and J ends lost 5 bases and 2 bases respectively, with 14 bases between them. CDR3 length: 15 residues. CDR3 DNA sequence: TGTGCCAGTAGTGGGCTTGAAGGGTTCACAGATACGCAGTATTTT. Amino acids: CASSGLEGFTDTQYF.

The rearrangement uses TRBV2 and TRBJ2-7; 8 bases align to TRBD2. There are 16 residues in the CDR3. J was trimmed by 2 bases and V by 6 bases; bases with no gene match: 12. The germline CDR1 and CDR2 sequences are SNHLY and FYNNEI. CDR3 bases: TGTGCCAGCAGCTTATATGGGACTAGGGTTGCCTACGAGCAGTACTTC. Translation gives CASSLYGTRVAYEQYF. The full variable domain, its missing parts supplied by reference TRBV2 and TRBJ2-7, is EPEVTQTPSHQVTQMGQEVILRCVPISNHLYFYWYRQILGQKVEFLVSFYNNEISEKSEIFDDQFSVERPDGSNFTLKIRSTKLEDSAMYFCASSLYGTRVAYEQYFGPGTRLTVT.

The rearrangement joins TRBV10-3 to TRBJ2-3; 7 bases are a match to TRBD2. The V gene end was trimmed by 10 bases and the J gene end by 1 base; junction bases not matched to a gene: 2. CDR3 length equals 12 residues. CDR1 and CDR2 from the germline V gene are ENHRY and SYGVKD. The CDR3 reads CATAGGTDTQYF. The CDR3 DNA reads TGTGCCACCGCGGGGGGCACAGATACGCAGTATTTT.

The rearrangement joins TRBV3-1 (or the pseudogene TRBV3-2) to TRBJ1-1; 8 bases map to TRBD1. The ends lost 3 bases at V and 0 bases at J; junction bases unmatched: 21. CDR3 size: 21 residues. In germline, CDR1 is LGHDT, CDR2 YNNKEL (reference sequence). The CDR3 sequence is CASSHSRETGATATMNTEAFF. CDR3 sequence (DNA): TGTGCCAGCAGCCACTCGCGGGAGACAGGGGCAACCGCAACTATGAACACTGAAGCTTTCTTT.

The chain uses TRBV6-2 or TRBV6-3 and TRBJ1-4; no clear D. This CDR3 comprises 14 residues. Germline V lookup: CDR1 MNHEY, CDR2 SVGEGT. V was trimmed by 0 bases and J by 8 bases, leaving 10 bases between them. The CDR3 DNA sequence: TGTGCCAGCAGTTACTCGTCAGCCAGGGAAAAACTGTTTTTT. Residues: CASSYSSAREKLFF.

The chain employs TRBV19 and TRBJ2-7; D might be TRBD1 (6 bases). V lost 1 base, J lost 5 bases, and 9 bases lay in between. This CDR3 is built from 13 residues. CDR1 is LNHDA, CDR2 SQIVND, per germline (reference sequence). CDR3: CASSIGYRDEQYF. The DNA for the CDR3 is TGTGCCAGTAGTATAGGATACAGGGACGAGCAGTACTTC.

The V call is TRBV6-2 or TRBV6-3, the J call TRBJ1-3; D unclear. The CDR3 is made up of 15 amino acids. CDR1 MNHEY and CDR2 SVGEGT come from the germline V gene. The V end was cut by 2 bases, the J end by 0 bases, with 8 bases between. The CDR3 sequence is CASSYGRSSGNTIYF. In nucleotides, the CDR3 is TGTGCCAGCAGTTACGGCAGGAGCTCTGGAAACACCATATATTTT.

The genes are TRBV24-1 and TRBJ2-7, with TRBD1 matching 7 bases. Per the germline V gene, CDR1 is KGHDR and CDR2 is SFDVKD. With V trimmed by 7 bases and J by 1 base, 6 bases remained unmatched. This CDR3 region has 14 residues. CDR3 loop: CATSPRDRSYEQYF. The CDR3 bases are TGTGCCACCAGCCCCCGGGACAGATCCTACGAGCAGTACTTC.

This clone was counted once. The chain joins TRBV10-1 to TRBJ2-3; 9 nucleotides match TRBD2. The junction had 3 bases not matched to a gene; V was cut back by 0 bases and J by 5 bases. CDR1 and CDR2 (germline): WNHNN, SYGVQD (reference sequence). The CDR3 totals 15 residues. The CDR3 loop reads CASSESAGGRDTQYF. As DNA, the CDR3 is TGCGCCAGCAGTGAGTCTGCGGGGGGGCGAGATACGCAGTATTTT.

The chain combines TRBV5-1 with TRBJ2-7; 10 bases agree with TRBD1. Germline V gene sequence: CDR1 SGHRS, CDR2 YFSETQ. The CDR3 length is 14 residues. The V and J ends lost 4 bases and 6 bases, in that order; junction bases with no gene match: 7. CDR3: CASSTGTGAFEQYF. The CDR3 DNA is TGCGCCAGCAGCACCGGGACAGGGGCGTTCGAGCAGTACTTC.

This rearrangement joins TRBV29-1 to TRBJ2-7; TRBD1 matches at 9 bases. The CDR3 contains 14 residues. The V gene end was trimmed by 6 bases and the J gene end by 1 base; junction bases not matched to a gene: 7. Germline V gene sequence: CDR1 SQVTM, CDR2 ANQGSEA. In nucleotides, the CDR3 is TGCAGCGTAGCCAGGACAGGGGTATCCTACGAGCAGTACTTC. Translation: CSVARTGVSYEQYF.

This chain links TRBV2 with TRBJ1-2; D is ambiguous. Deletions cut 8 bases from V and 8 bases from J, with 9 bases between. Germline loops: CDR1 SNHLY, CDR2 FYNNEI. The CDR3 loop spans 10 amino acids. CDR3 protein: CASEAAGYTF. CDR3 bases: TGTGCCAGCGAGGCGGCCGGCTACACCTTC.

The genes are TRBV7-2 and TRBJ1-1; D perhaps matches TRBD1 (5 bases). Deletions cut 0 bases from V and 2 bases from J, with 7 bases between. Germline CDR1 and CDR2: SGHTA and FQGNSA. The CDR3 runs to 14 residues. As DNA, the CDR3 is TGTGCCAGCAGCTTAGCGACAGTTAACACTGAAGCTTTCTTT. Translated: CASSLATVNTEAFF.

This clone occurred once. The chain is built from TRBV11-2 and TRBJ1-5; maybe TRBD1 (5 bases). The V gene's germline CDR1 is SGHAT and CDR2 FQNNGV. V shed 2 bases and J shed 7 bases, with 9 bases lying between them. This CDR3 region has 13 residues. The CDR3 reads CASSLQGTQPQHF. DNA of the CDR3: TGTGCCAGCAGCTTACAGGGCACGCAGCCCCAGCATTTT.

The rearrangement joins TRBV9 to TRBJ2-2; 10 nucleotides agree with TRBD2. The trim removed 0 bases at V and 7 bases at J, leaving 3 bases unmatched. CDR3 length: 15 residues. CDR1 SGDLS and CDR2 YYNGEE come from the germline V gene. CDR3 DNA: TGTGCCAGCAGCGTAGGGGGACTAGCGTTCGGGGAGCTGTTTTTT. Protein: CASSVGGLAFGELFF.

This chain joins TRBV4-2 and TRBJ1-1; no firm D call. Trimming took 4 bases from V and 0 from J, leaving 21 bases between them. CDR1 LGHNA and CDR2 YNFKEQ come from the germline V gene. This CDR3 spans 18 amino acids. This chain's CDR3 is CASSLFHRAQEVNTEAFF. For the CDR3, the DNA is TGTGCCAGCAGCCTCTTCCACCGGGCCCAAGAGGTGAACACTGAAGCTTTCTTT.

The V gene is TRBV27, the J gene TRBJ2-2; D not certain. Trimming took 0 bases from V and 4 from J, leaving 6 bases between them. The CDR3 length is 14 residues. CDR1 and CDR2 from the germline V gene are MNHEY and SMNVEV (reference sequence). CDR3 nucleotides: TGTGCCAGCAGTTTATCCCGCGGCACCGGGGAGCTGTTTTTT. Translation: CASSLSRGTGELFF.

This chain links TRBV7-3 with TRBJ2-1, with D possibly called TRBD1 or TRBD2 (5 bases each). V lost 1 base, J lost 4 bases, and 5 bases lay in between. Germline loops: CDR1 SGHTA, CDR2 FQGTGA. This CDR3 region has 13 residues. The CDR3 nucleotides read TGTGCCAGCAGCTTAAGGGGGTACAATGAGCAGTTCTTC. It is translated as CASSLRGYNEQFF.

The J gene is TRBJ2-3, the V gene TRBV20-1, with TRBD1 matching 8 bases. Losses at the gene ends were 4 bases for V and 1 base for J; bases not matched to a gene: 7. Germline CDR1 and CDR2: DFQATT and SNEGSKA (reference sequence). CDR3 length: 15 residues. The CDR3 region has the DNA TGCAGTGCTACTGACAGGGGTAAAGGCACAGATACGCAGTATTTT. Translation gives CSATDRGKGTDTQYF.

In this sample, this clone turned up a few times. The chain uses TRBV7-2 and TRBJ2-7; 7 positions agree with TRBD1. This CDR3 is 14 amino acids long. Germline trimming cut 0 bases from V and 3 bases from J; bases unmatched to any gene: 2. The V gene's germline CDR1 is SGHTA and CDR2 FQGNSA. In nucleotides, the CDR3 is TGTGCCAGCAGCTTAGCGGGACAGTACTACGAGCAGTACTTC. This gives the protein CASSLAGQYYEQYF.

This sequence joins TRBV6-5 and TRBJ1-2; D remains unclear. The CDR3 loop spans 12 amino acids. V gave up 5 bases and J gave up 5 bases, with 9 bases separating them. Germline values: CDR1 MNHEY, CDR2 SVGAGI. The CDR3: CASSPRGYGYTF. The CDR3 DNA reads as TGTGCCAGCAGTCCTCGGGGATATGGCTACACCTTC.

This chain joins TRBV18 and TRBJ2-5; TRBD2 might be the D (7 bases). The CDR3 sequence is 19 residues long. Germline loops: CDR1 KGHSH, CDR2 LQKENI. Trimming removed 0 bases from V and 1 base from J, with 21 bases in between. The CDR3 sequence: CASSPPPWLPGGIQETQYF. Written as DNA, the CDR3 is TGTGCCAGCTCACCACCCCCCTGGCTCCCGGGGGGCATCCAAGAGACCCAGTACTTC.

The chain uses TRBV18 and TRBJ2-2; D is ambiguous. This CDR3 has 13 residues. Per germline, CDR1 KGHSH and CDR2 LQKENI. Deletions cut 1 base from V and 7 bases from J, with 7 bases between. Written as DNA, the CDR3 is TGTGCCAGCTCACCACTGACCGTCGGGGAGCTGTTTTTT. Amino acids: CASSPLTVGELFF.

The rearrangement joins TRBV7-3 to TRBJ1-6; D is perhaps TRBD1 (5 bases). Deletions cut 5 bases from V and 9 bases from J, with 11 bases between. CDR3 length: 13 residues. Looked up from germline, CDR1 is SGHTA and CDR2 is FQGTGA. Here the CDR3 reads CASSPGGTSPLHF. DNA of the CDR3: TGTGCCAGCAGCCCGGGGGGGACTTCACCCCTCCACTTT.

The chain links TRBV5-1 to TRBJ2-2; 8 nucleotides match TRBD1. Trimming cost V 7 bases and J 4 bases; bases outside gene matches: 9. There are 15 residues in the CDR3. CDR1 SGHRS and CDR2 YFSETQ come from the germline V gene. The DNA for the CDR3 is TGCGCCAGCGCCCCCCAGGGGGCGGTCACCGGGGAGCTGTTTTTT. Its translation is CASAPQGAVTGELFF.

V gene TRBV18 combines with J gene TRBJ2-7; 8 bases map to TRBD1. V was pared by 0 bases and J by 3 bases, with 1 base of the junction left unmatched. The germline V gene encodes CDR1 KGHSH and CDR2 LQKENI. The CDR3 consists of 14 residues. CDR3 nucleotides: TGTGCCAGCTCACCACCAGGACAGGGCTACGAGCAGTACTTC. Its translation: CASSPPGQGYEQYF.

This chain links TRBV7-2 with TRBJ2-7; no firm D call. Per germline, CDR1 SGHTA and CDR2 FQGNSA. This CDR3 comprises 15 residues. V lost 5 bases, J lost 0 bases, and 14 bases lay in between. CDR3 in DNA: TGTGCCAGCAGCCCTCGGAAGGTTATCTCCTACGAGCAGTACTTC. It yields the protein CASSPRKVISYEQYF.

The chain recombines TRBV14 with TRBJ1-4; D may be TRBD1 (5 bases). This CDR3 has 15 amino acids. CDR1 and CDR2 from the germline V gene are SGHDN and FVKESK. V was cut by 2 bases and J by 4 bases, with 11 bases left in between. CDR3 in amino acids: CASSQLQGLNEKLFF. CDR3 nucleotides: TGTGCCAGCAGCCAACTTCAGGGTCTTAATGAAAAACTGTTTTTT.

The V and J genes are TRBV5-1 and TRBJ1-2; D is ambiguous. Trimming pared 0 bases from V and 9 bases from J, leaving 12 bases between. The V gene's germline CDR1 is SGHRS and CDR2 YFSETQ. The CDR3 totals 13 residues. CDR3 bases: TGCGCCAGCAGCTTGGCCCGCAGGTCCCGCTACACCTTC. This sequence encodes CASSLARRSRYTF.

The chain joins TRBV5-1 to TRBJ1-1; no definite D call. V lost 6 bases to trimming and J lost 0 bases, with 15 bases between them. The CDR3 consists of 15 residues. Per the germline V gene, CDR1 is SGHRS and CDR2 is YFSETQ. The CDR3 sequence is CASTSTSSLNTEAFF. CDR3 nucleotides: TGCGCCAGCACGTCCACCTCGAGTCTGAACACTGAAGCTTTCTTT. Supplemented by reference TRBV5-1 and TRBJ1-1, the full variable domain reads KAGVTQTPRYLIKTRGQQVTLSCSPISGHRSVSWYQQTPGQGLQFLFEYFSETQRNKGNFPGRFSGRQFSNSRSEMNVSTLELGDSALYLCASTSTSSLNTEAFFGQGTRLTVV.

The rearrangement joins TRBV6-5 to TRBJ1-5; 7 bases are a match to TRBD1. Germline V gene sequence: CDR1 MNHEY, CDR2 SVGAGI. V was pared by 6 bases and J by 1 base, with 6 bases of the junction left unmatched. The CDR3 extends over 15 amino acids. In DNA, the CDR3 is TGTGCCAGCAGCACAGGGGTATGGAGCAATCAGCCCCAGCATTTT. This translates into CASSTGVWSNQPQHF.